A selection of T cell receptor beta chains follows, all from one sample in a study of cytomegalovirus exposure and HLA in healthy donors. TCRdb keeps only in-frame clones here, not all; method: immunoSEQ multiplex PCR. The table has about 90,000 clones, 84% seen once; the top ten hold roughly an eighth. The sample comprised PBMCs. The receptors come from a young woman in good health and CMV-seropositive. CDR3s include the opening cysteine and the closing phenylalanine or tryptophan. Fields, in order: V gene, J gene, D gene, clone size, CDR3 DNA, CDR3 protein. D genes are given only for firm matches. Clone size is not always given. Where it is, it says once, few, many or a class for expanded clones.

V: TRBV6-5; J: TRBJ2-7; D: TRBD1; size: -; DNA: TGTGCCAGCAGACGTGGGACAGGGGGTGCCTACGAGCAGTACTTC; CDR3: CASRRGTGGAYEQYF
V: TRBV6-5; J: TRBJ1-5; D: TRBD1; size: -; DNA: TGTGCCAGCAGGCAAGGACAGGCCAATCAGCCCCAGCATTTT; CDR3: CASRQGQANQPQHF
V: TRBV28; J: TRBJ2-7; D: -; size: -; DNA: TGTGCCAGCAGTGACAGGCAAACCTACGAGCAGTACTTC; CDR3: CASSDRQTYEQYF
V: TRBV6-5; J: TRBJ2-7; D: -; size: -; DNA: TGTGCCAGCAGACCCAACGGGGCCGGGGGCTACGAGCAGTACTTC; CDR3: CASRPNGAGGYEQYF
V: TRBV9; J: TRBJ2-3; D: TRBD2; size: -; DNA: TGTGCCAGCAGCGTAGGGGAGCGGGGGACAGATACGCAGTATTTT; CDR3: CASSVGERGTDTQYF
V: TRBV5-1; J: TRBJ2-5; D: -; size: -; DNA: TGCGCCAGCAGCGCCCGGGGAGAGGAGACCCAGTACTTC; CDR3: CASSARGEETQYF
V: TRBV7-9; J: TRBJ2-5; D: TRBD2; size: -; DNA: TGTGCCAGCAGCCGGACTAGCGGGGGATACCAAGAGACCCAGTACTTC; CDR3: CASSRTSGGYQETQYF
V: TRBV7-2; J: TRBJ1-5; D: -; size: few; DNA: TGTGCCAGCAGCTACAGGGGCAATCAGCCCCAGCATTTT; CDR3: CASSYRGNQPQHF
V: TRBV2; J: TRBJ2-3; D: TRBD2; size: -; DNA: TGTGCCAGCAGCGAGGGGTGGCTAGCGGGGGATACGCAGTATTTT; CDR3: CASSEGWLAGDTQYF
V: TRBV5-4; J: TRBJ2-3; D: -; size: -; DNA: TGTGCCAGCAGCCGGGAGTTCGGAGGTGCAGATACGCAGTATTTT; CDR3: CASSREFGGADTQYF
V: TRBV28; J: TRBJ2-4; D: -; size: -; DNA: TGTGCCAGCAGTTTAGTAGGGGGATGGGACATTCAGTACTTC; CDR3: CASSLVGGWDIQYF
V: TRBV2; J: TRBJ1-2; D: -; size: -; DNA: TGTGCCAGCGGTGGGACTGACTATGGCTACACCTTC; CDR3: CASGGTDYGYTF
V: TRBV14; J: TRBJ2-7; D: TRBD1; size: -; DNA: TGTGCCAGCAGCCATCCGGGACAGACCTACGAGCAGTACTTC; CDR3: CASSHPGQTYEQYF
V: TRBV6-5; J: TRBJ1-2; D: -; size: -; DNA: TGTGCCAGCAGTTACTCTTTGGACATCAATAACTATGGCTACACCTTC; CDR3: CASSYSLDINNYGYTF
V: TRBV7-9; J: TRBJ1-4; D: TRBD1; size: -; DNA: TGTGCCAGCAGCCCGACAGGGGGGTATAATGAAAAACTGTTTTTT; CDR3: CASSPTGGYNEKLFF
V: TRBV18; J: TRBJ1-4; D: -; size: -; DNA: TGTGCCAGCTCACCGCGCAGGGGTCCCTCCAAACTGTTTTTT; CDR3: CASSPRRGPSKLFF
V: TRBV9; J: TRBJ2-5; D: -; size: -; DNA: TGTGCCAGCAGCGTAGCTGGAGCCCAAGAGACCCAGTACTTC; CDR3: CASSVAGAQETQYF
V: TRBV5-7; J: TRBJ2-2; D: -; size: -; DNA: TGTGCCAGCAGCTTCAGGGAAGGTCGGGGGGAGCTGTTTTTT; CDR3: CASSFREGRGELFF